These T cell receptor beta chains were read from a single sample in a study of regulatory T cells in long-lasting Graves disease. MiXCR, applied by TCRdb to the multiplex PCR reads, yields one record per CDR3 protein. Counted here are roughly 500,000 distinct CDR3 sequences, around 12% occurring once; the ten biggest clones make up approximately 9%. These data are also associated with another study on T cells in Graves' hyperthyroidism and ophthalmopathy.

This specimen was peripheral blood mononuclear cells (PBMCs), taken at new diagnosis, from a patient treated with antithyroid drugs. The receptors shown here come from a woman in her twenties or thirties with Graves disease. The CDR3 runs from the conserved cysteine through the conserved F or W. The D gene is left open where the match is weak. Where a row states a size, it is once, few, many or the class of an expanded clone; other rows omit it.

J gene | D gene | clone size | CDR3 length | V gene | CDR3 DNA | CDR3 protein
TRBJ1-4 | - | many | 14 | TRBV27 | TGTGCCAGCAGGGTCCGGGGAACTAATGAAAAACTGTTTTTT | CASRVRGTNEKLFF
TRBJ2-1 | TRBD2 | many | 15 | TRBV2 | TGTGCCAGCAGTGTTCTAGCGGGAGTCGGCAATGAGCAGTTCTTC | CASSVLAGVGNEQFF
TRBJ2-7 | TRBD1 | many | 15 | TRBV12-3/TRBV12-4 | TGTGCCAGCAGTTTTCAGGGACAGGGCTACTACGAGCAGTACTTC | CASSFQGQGYYEQYF
TRBJ2-7 | - | many | 16 | TRBV15 | TGTGCCACCAGCAGAGATGGGGGAACGGGGAGCTACGAGCAGTACTTC | CATSRDGGTGSYEQYF
TRBJ2-1 | TRBD2 | - | 17 | TRBV19 | TGTGCCAGTAGTATAGCCGTACTAGCGGGAGTGGGTAATGAGCAGTTCTTC | CASSIAVLAGVGNEQFF
TRBJ1-5 | TRBD1 | many | 14 | TRBV18 | TGTGCCAGCTCACCGACAGGGGACAATCAGCCCCAGCATTTT | CASSPTGDNQPQHF
TRBJ1-4 | - | many | 13 | TRBV12-3/TRBV12-4 | TGTGCCAGCAGGTACAGCCCTAATGAAAAACTGTTTTTT | CASRYSPNEKLFF
TRBJ2-7 | TRBD2 | many | 16 | TRBV18 | TGTGCCAGCTCACCCCTCGAACGGGGGGGCTCCTACGAGCAGTACTTC | CASSPLERGGSYEQYF
TRBJ1-1 | - | many | 11 | TRBV6-2/TRBV6-3 | TGTGCCACCACAAGGAACACTGAAGCTTTCTTT | CATTRNTEAFF
TRBJ2-4 | - | few | 14 | TRBV12-3/TRBV12-4 | TGTGCCAGCAGTGATTCCCCCCCAGGGGACCTTCAGTACTTC | CASSDSPPGDLQYF
TRBJ2-3 | TRBD2 | many | 17 | TRBV6-5 | TGTGCCAGCAGTTACCCCACCGGACTAGCGGTTATAGATACGCAGTATTTT | CASSYPTGLAVIDTQYF
TRBJ1-1 | - | many | 15 | TRBV28 | TGTGCCAGCAGTTCCCCCACCTTAATGAACACTGAAGCTTTCTTT | CASSSPTLMNTEAFF
TRBJ2-7 | - | many | 16 | TRBV9 | TGTGCCAGCAGCGTCTCGGCCAGGGGCTCTCCCTACGAGCAGTACTTC | CASSVSARGSPYEQYF
TRBJ2-3 | TRBD1 | many | 16 | TRBV12-3/TRBV12-4 | TGTGCCAGCAGTTTCTTCGACAGGGGGCCCGCAGATACGCAGTATTTT | CASSFFDRGPADTQYF
TRBJ1-1 | TRBD1 | many | 12 | TRBV6-1 | TGTGCCAGCGGGACAGGGTGGACTGAAGCTTTCTTT | CASGTGWTEAFF
TRBJ2-7 | - | many | 14 | TRBV10-3 | TGTGCCATCAGTGACGGCGGAGGGATCTACGAGCAGTACTTC | CAISDGGGIYEQYF
TRBJ1-5 | TRBD1 | many | 16 | TRBV20-1 | TGCAGTGCTAGAGCTTGGGACAGGGGAACGGATCAGCCCCAGCATTTT | CSARAWDRGTDQPQHF
TRBJ1-4 | TRBD1 | few | 14 | TRBV29-1 | TGCAGCGTTAAGGGACAGGGAGCTAATGAAAAACTGTTTTTT | CSVKGQGANEKLFF
TRBJ1-4 | - | few | 14 | TRBV28 | TGTGCCAGCTGGGGCCCCGTTGCTAATGAAAAACTGTTTTTT | CASWGPVANEKLFF
TRBJ1-5 | - | - | 17 | TRBV7-2 | TGTGCCAGCAGCTTAGGTGGCAGGAAATATAGCAATCAGCCCCAGCATTTT | CASSLGGRKYSNQPQHF
TRBJ1-1 | - | few | 15 | TRBV5-6 | TGTGCCAGCAGCTCCCCCAAGGGAGGGCACACTGAAGCTTTCTTT | CASSSPKGGHTEAFF
TRBJ2-7 | - | few | 14 | TRBV4-3 | TGCGCCAGCAGCCAATCACTAGCAGACTACGAGCAGTACTTC | CASSQSLADYEQYF
TRBJ1-5 | - | few | 14 | TRBV19 | TGTGCCAGTAGTATAAAAGGGAGCGGGCCGCCCCAGCATTTT | CASSIKGSGPPQHF
TRBJ1-2 | - | few | 14 | TRBV7-9 | TGTGCCAGCAGCTTCGCTACTACTAACTATGGCTACACCTTC | CASSFATTNYGYTF
TRBJ2-7 | - | many | 14 | TRBV11-3 | TGTGCCAGCACCTTGAGGAGGGGGTCCTACGAGCAGTACTTC | CASTLRRGSYEQYF
TRBJ2-7 | TRBD2 | once | 17 | TRBV9 | TGTGCCAGCAGCGTAGGCCCCGGACTAGCGGGAGCGCAAGAGCAGTACTTC | CASSVGPGLAGAQEQYF
TRBJ2-3 | - | many | 17 | TRBV4-3 | TGCGCCAGCAGCCAAGATCGGCTAGCAGACTTCACAGATACGCAGTATTTT | CASSQDRLADFTDTQYF
TRBJ2-1 | TRBD1 | many | 16 | TRBV29-1 | TGCAGCGTTAATACATGGGACAGTAGCTCCTACAATGAGCAGTTCTTC | CSVNTWDSSSYNEQFF
TRBJ2-2 | - | many | 15 | TRBV12-3/TRBV12-4 | TGTGCCAGCAGCCTCGGGTGGGGTCGCACCGGGGAGCTGTTTTTT | CASSLGWGRTGELFF
TRBJ2-2 | - | many | 16 | TRBV11-3 | TGTGCCAGCAGCTTAGTCAAGTACATGAACACCGGGGAGCTGTTTTTT | CASSLVKYMNTGELFF
TRBJ1-4 | - | many | 13 | TRBV2 | TGTGCCAGTAACAGCGACAGAACTGAAAAACTGTTTTTT | CASNSDRTEKLFF
TRBJ2-7 | - | - | 16 | TRBV30 | TGTGCCTGGAGGGTGAACAGGGGACTCTCGAGCTACGAGCAGTACTTC | CAWRVNRGLSSYEQYF
TRBJ2-1 | - | many | 15 | TRBV4-2 | TGTGCCAGCAGCCAAGATCCCAACGGGGGCAATGAGCAGTTCTTC | CASSQDPNGGNEQFF
TRBJ1-1 | - | few | 14 | TRBV6-2/TRBV6-3 | TGTGCCAGCAGTTACAGGGTGGGAGTCACTGAAGCTTTCTTT | CASSYRVGVTEAFF
TRBJ1-5 | TRBD1 | many | 15 | TRBV18 | TGTGCCAGCTCACCACCGGGGACAGACGGACAGCCCCAGCATTTT | CASSPPGTDGQPQHF
TRBJ2-7 | TRBD2 | - | 14 | TRBV19 | TGTGCCAGTAGTCTCGACGGGAGGTACCACGAGCAGTACTTC | CASSLDGRYHEQYF
TRBJ2-1 | TRBD2 | many | 18 | TRBV20-1 | TGCAGTGCTAGTGACGGCTTGTGGGCTAGCGGGAGCTACAATGAGCAGTTCTTC | CSASDGLWASGSYNEQFF